This T cell receptor (beta chain) was obtained from a study of blood T cell repertoires in COVID-19. Study context: Both acute and convalescent COVID-19 samples were obtained from the United States, Italy and Spain. T cells, B-cell-depleted T cells, or PBMCs supplied cDNA or gDNA.

Authors' analysis steps: The authors estimated nucleated cell counts from reference gene primer amplification. Assay used: immunoSEQ multiplex PCR; TCRdb lists only in-frame clones, some missing. That table gives V, J and clone size, and the DNA gave D and trimming. The repertoire consists of a few hundred thousand clones, with roughly nine tenths occurring once and the leading ten covering 0.95% to 1.5%. In germline, CDR1 is SGHAT, CDR2 FQNNGV. This CDR3 is built from 13 residues. The V segment lost 6 bases and the J segment 4 bases; nucleotides outside the gene matches: 3. Sequences were obtained from PBMCs or T cells enriched from blood (not recorded which). The clonotype comes from a human donor in a cohort exposed to, infected with or recovered from COVID-19 (not recorded which). The donor label of this sample is uncertain. J is TRBJ2-7 and V is TRBV11-2; the match to TRBD2 covers 10 bases. CDR3 sequence reads: CASSSLAGYEQYF. The CDR3 DNA reads as TGTGCCAGCAGTTCACTAGCGGGGTACGAGCAGTACTTC.